Shown below are 12 T cell receptor beta chains from a single sample sequenced in a study of control samples from healthy donors and cancer patients. Profiled with immunoSEQ multiplex PCR; TCRdb holds only in-frame clones, not every one. Altogether approximately 150,000 clones are present, 80% to 95% being singletons, with the ten largest covering roughly 3.1%. The sequenced material came from blood. The receptors originated from a man younger than 40 in good health.

The rearrangement joins TRBV7-3 to TRBJ1-1; D unclear. Trimming left V 2 bases short and J 3 bases short, with 7 bases between. The CDR3 extends over 13 amino acids. Germline CDR1 SGHTA, CDR2 FQGTGA. The CDR3 DNA reads as TGTGCCAGCAGCTTAGAGAGGGACACTGAAGCTTTCTTT. This gives the protein CASSLERDTEAFF.

The chain has TRBV5-1 and TRBJ2-5; 11 nucleotides match TRBD1. There are 15 residues in the CDR3. J was trimmed by 5 bases and V by 4 bases; bases with no gene match: 7. Per the germline V gene, CDR1 is SGHRS and CDR2 is YFSETQ. CDR3 protein: CASSTGQGAGETQYF. In DNA, the CDR3 is TGCGCCAGCAGCACCGGACAGGGGGCTGGGGAGACCCAGTACTTC. Full variable domain (remainder filled in from reference TRBV5-1 and TRBJ2-5): KAGVTQTPRYLIKTRGQQVTLSCSPISGHRSVSWYQQTPGQGLQFLFEYFSETQRNKGNFPGRFSGRQFSNSRSEMNVSTLELGDSALYLCASSTGQGAGETQYFGPGTRLLVL.

The chain uses TRBV4-2 and TRBJ2-7, with D possibly TRBD2 on 6 matching bases. CDR3 length: 18 residues. Germline V lookup: CDR1 LGHNA, CDR2 YNFKEQ. V lost 0 bases, J lost 4 bases, and 22 bases lay in between. The CDR3 region is CASSQDSGTAVGSYEQYF. The CDR3, as DNA: TGTGCCAGCAGCCAAGATTCGGGGACTGCCGTGGGGTCGTACGAGCAGTACTTC.

This CDR3 reads CASRASPGDNTYGYTF. The CDR3, as DNA: TGTGCCAGCAGAGCGTCCCCAGGGGACAATACCTATGGCTACACCTTC. The chain has TRBV9 and TRBJ1-2; the D gene is possibly TRBD1 (6 bases). The CDR3 is made up of 16 amino acids. CDR1 and CDR2 (germline): SGDLS, YYNGEE. Trimming stripped 5 bases from V and 4 bases from J, with 21 bases between.

The chain joins TRBV5-1 to TRBJ1-2; 9 nucleotides match TRBD1. Trimming removed 4 bases from V and 4 bases from J; junction bases left unmatched: 8. Germline V gene lookup returns CDR1 SGHRS and CDR2 YFSETQ. The CDR3 spans 15 residues. The CDR3 nucleotides read TGCGCCAGCAGCCGTCGCGAACAGGGGGCCTATGGCTACACCTTC. This encodes CASSRREQGAYGYTF.

J is TRBJ2-3 and V is TRBV19; no firm D call. The germline V and J ends were trimmed by 6 bases and 0 bases, with 7 bases remaining between them. Germline values: CDR1 LNHDA, CDR2 SQIVND (reference sequence). CDR3 length equals 13 residues. CDR3 loop: CASSHLSTDTQYF. The CDR3 DNA follows: TGTGCCAGTAGCCATTTGAGCACAGATACGCAGTATTTT.

The CDR3 reads CASSEALWNTGELFF. The CDR3 nucleotides are TGTGCCAGCAGTGAAGCCCTCTGGAACACCGGGGAGCTGTTTTTT. The chain is built from TRBV25-1 and TRBJ2-2; D uncertain. The CDR3 has 15 amino acids. Trimming took off 2 bases at V and 1 base at J, with 8 bases between the two ends. Germline V CDR1 and CDR2: MGHDK, SYGVNS.

V usage is TRBV30 and J usage is TRBJ1-6, with unresolved D. Germline CDR1 GTSNPN, CDR2 SVGIG (reference sequence). The length of the CDR3 is 12 residues. The V gene lost 2 bases and the J gene lost 7 bases, with 6 bases spanning the gap. CDR3 in amino acids: CAWSLMNSPLHF. The CDR3 DNA is TGTGCCTGGAGTTTGATGAATTCACCCCTCCACTTT.

CDR3: CASSHSRDSTTEAFF. CDR3 DNA sequence: TGTGCCAGCAGCCATTCCCGGGACTCTACCACTGAAGCTTTCTTT. The chain uses TRBV7-9 and TRBJ1-1, with TRBD1 as a possible D gene (5 bases). V was clipped by 5 bases and J by 4 bases, with 17 bases between them. The CDR3 length is 15 residues. Germline assignment: CDR1 SEHNR and CDR2 FQNEAQ (reference sequence).

The CDR3 reads CASSFGPAQYF. The DNA of the CDR3 is TGTGCCAGCAGCTTCGGTCCTGCCCAGTACTTC. The chain combines TRBV7-2 with TRBJ2-4, with D unclear. CDR1 and CDR2 (germline): SGHTA, FQGNSA. V lost 3 bases and J 13 bases, leaving 10 bases between the germline ends. The CDR3 runs 11 residues.

This rearrangement joins TRBV30 to TRBJ2-1; 12 positions match TRBD2. Trimming removed 1 base from V and 4 bases from J; junction bases left unmatched: 5. The CDR3 is 16 residues long. Looked up from germline, CDR1 is GTSNPN and CDR2 is SVGIG (reference sequence). The CDR3 DNA reads TGTGCCTGGAGTGCCTGGACTAGCGGGGATTACAATGAGCAGTTCTTC. Residues: CAWSAWTSGDYNEQFF.

This sequence joins TRBV28 and TRBJ1-1; D might be TRBD1 (5 bases). Looked up from germline, CDR1 is MDHEN and CDR2 is SYDVKM. Trimming shortened V by 6 bases and J by 1 base, and 9 bases separated the two germline ends. The CDR3 runs to 13 residues. The CDR3 DNA follows: TGTGCCAGCAGCAATACAGGGAACACTGAAGCTTTCTTT. Translating it yields CASSNTGNTEAFF.